This T cell receptor (beta chain) stems from a study of T cell repertoires in cytomegalovirus infection. Study as a whole: Shared public TCR beta signatures pointed to both CMV infection and a matching HLA type. Findings and caveats of the study: The response measured ex vivo was dominated by TCR beta clonotypes (HLA-C-restricted and CMV-specific). Cumulative frequency (of public TCR beta family members) identified carriers of CMV plus the relevant HLA.

The CDR3 totals 16 residues. Germline V gene sequence: CDR1 SGHAT, CDR2 FQNNGV. Trimming removed 7 bases from V and 1 base from J, with 16 bases in between. As for this clonotype: Antigen specificity is unknown.

TCRdb ran MiXCR on the reads and lists one entry per CDR3 protein. Of hundreds of thousands of distinct CDR3 sequences in the sample, about a sixth were seen once. J is TRBJ2-2 and V is TRBV11-2; D might be TRBD2 (5 bases). Material for sequencing was PBMCs. The source is a human donor in good health (CMV status not recorded). Some clones in this sample may be carry-over from other donors' samples. The DNA of the CDR3 is TGTGCCAGCACCCTCTCTGGACTTGGGAACACCGGGGAGCTGTTTTTT. Amino acids: CASTLSGLGNTGELFF.